The clone carrying this T cell receptor (beta chain) was found a few times. MiXCR, applied by TCRdb to the PCR reads, yields one record per CDR3 protein. The data contain about 54,000 distinct CDR3 sequences, approximately 25% of them singletons. The CDR3 extends over 14 amino acids. V trimming: 6 bases; J trimming: 5 bases; junction bases outside the gene matches: 7. In germline, CDR1 is LGHDT, CDR2 YNNKEL (reference sequence). This sample is part of a study of molecular identifiers for immune sequencing clone quantification. The material sequenced was naive CD8+ T cells from blood, with Jurkat cell RNA spiked in. Subset: FACS-sorted CD8+CD4-CCR7+CD45RA+ naive T cells. The sequence derives from a human donor in good health. Some libraries in this study had Jurkat cell RNA spiked in. V gene TRBV3-1 combines with J gene TRBJ2-5; 9 bases align to TRBD1. The CDR3 coding sequence is TGTGCCAGCAGACCCACAGGGGGCCGGGAGACCCAGTACTTC. It specifies CASRPTGGRETQYF.